This passage covers 24 T cell receptor beta chains from one sample sequenced in a study of cytomegalovirus exposure and HLA in healthy donors. Generated by immunoSEQ multiplex PCR, the TCRdb table keeps only in-frame clones and is missing some. The data contain under 85,000 clones, approximately 94% of them singletons. Sequenced material: PBMCs. These receptors were taken from a woman in her late teens or twenties in good health and CMV-seropositive.

This chain joins TRBV10-3 and TRBJ1-6, with TRBD1 matching 7 bases. From germline, CDR1 is ENHRY and CDR2 SYGVKD. V dropped 6 bases and J dropped 9; count of bases not matched to a gene: 8. This CDR3 spans 14 amino acids. The CDR3 loop is CAISARQGGSPLHF. CDR3 nucleotides: TGTGCCATCAGCGCCCGACAGGGAGGTTCACCCCTCCACTTT.

The V and J genes are TRBV19 and TRBJ2-1; 8 bases align to TRBD2. J was trimmed by 5 bases and V by 3 bases; bases with no gene match: 12. This CDR3 has 17 residues. Looked up from germline, CDR1 is LNHDA and CDR2 is SQIVND (reference sequence). In DNA, the CDR3 is TGTGCCAGTAGTATTTTTCCCCCGGGGGGGCCAAACAATGAGCAGTTCTTC. Translation: CASSIFPPGGPNNEQFF. The variable domain in full, completed from reference TRBV19 and TRBJ2-1, reads DGGITQSPKYLFRKEGQNVTLSCEQNLNHDAMYWYRQDPGQGLRLIYYSQIVNDFQKGDIAEGYSVSREKKESFPLTVTSAQKNPTAFYLCASSIFPPGGPNNEQFFGPGTRLTVL.

CDR3 residues: CASGQGAREQYF. As DNA, the CDR3 is TGTGCCAGCGGACAGGGGGCGAGGGAGCAGTACTTC. This chain links TRBV2 with TRBJ2-7; 11 nucleotides align to TRBD1. Trimming removed 8 bases from V and 7 bases from J; junction bases left unmatched: 4. Germline assignment: CDR1 SNHLY and CDR2 FYNNEI. CDR3 size: 12 residues.

CDR3 bases: TGTGCCAGCAGTTTATCGGGAGCATGGCTAGGGACTGAAGCTTTCTTT. Translated: CASSLSGAWLGTEAFF. This chain links TRBV27 with TRBJ1-1; D is ambiguous. CDR3 length: 16 amino acids. Trimming removed 0 bases at V and 5 bases at J, with 16 bases between. Germline CDR1 is MNHEY and CDR2 is SMNVEV (reference sequence).

V gene TRBV7-2 combines with J gene TRBJ1-3; tentative D call: TRBD1 (6 bases). With 2 bases removed from V and 1 base from J, the gap between germline ends came to 9 bases. The CDR3 runs 15 residues. Germline CDR1 SGHTA, CDR2 FQGNSA. CDR3 sequence (DNA): TGTGCCAGCAGCTTAAGGGGGTTATCTGGAAACACCATATATTTT. Translating it yields CASSLRGLSGNTIYF. The whole variable domain, filled in from reference TRBV7-2 and TRBJ1-3, reads GAGVSQSPSNKVTEKGKDVELRCDPISGHTALYWYRQSLGQGLEFLIYFQGNSAPDKSGLPSDRFSAERTGGSVSTLTIQRTQQEDSAVYLCASSLRGLSGNTIYFGEGSWLTVV.

This rearrangement joins TRBV7-9 to TRBJ1-5; the match to TRBD1 covers 8 bases. J was trimmed by 3 bases and V by 4 bases; bases with no gene match: 11. The CDR3 covers 17 residues. Germline V gives CDR1 SEHNR, CDR2 FQNEAQ (reference sequence). The CDR3 region has the DNA TGTGCCAGCAGCTCCATACAGGGGGGCCGATTCAATCAGCCCCAGCATTTT. Translation gives CASSSIQGGRFNQPQHF.

This clone was seen only once. The J gene is TRBJ2-7, the V gene TRBV5-5; TRBD2 is a possible D gene (5 bases). The V gene lost 4 bases and the J gene lost 4 bases, with 6 bases spanning the gap. Germline V gives CDR1 SGHKS, CDR2 YYEKEE (reference sequence). The CDR3 sequence is 11 residues long. The CDR3, as DNA: TGTGCCAGCAGCCCGGGATACGAGCAGTACTTC. Amino acid sequence: CASSPGYEQYF.

The chain links TRBV15 to TRBJ2-2; 10 bases agree with TRBD1. Germline CDR1 LNHNV, CDR2 YYDKDF (reference sequence). Unmatched junction bases numbered 7, after V lost 1 base and J lost 5 bases. The CDR3 has 17 amino acids. The CDR3 nucleotides read TGTGCCACCAGCAGAGCCCCCCCGGGACAGGGGACCGGGGAGCTGTTTTTT. This encodes CATSRAPPGQGTGELFF. The complete variable domain, with remaining parts taken from reference TRBV15 and TRBJ2-2, reads DAMVIQNPRYQVTQFGKPVTLSCSQTLNHNVMYWYQQKSSQAPKLLFHYYDKDFNNEADTPDNFQSRRPNTSFCFLDIRSPGLGDTAMYLCATSRAPPGQGTGELFFGEGSRLTVL.

J is TRBJ2-5 and V is TRBV7-6; 7 bases map to TRBD1. CDR1 is SGHVS and CDR2 is FNYEAQ in the germline V gene. This CDR3 comprises 14 residues. V trimming: 1 base; J trimming: 1 base; junction bases outside the gene matches: 0. The CDR3 coding sequence is TGTGCCAGCAGCTTAGGACAGGGCCAAGAGACCCAGTACTTC. Its translation: CASSLGQGQETQYF. Variable domain in full (rest from reference TRBV7-6 and TRBJ2-5): GAGVSQSPRYKVTKRGQDVALRCDPISGHVSLYWYRQALGQGPEFLTYFNYEAQQDKSGLPNDRFSAERPEGSISTLTIQRTEQRDSAMYRCASSLGQGQETQYFGPGTRLLVL.

The chain employs TRBV7-8 and TRBJ1-3; a possible D gene is TRBD1 (5 bases). The germline CDR1 and CDR2 sequences are SGHVS and FQNEAQ. Trimming took 2 bases from V and 2 from J, leaving 7 bases between them. The CDR3 length is 14 residues. CDR3 sequence: CASSLSRAGNTIYF. The CDR3 bases are TGTGCCAGCAGCTTAAGCAGGGCTGGAAACACCATATATTTT.

This clone was seen only a few times. The J gene is TRBJ1-6, the V gene TRBV5-1; 7 nucleotides line up with TRBD1. This CDR3 is 16 amino acids long. The germline V gene has CDR1 SGHRS and CDR2 YFSETQ. V shed 4 bases and J 0 bases; nucleotides not matched to a gene: 4. DNA of the CDR3: TGCGCCAGCAGCCCCCGGGACAGCTCCTATAATTCACCCCTCCACTTT. Translation: CASSPRDSSYNSPLHF.

The sample holds one count of this clone. This chain joins TRBV19 and TRBJ1-5; maybe TRBD1 (6 bases). The CDR3 length is 15 residues. V lost 5 bases and J 9 bases, leaving 20 bases between the germline ends. Germline CDR1 and CDR2: LNHDA and SQIVND (reference sequence). This chain's CDR3 is CASSPTSGAWGPQHF. CDR3 in DNA: TGTGCCAGTAGTCCAACCTCAGGGGCGTGGGGGCCCCAGCATTTT.

The chain couples TRBV28 to TRBJ2-1; 13 nucleotides match TRBD2. Losses at the gene ends were 6 bases for V and 1 base for J; bases not matched to a gene: 15. Germline values: CDR1 MDHEN, CDR2 SYDVKM. This CDR3 comprises 20 residues. CDR3 in amino acids: CASSREGGLAGDFSYNEQFF. The CDR3 DNA is TGTGCCAGCAGCCGAGAAGGTGGACTAGCGGGAGATTTTTCCTACAATGAGCAGTTCTTC.

The chain has TRBV29-1 and TRBJ1-1; the D gene is possibly TRBD1 (6 bases). V was trimmed by 7 bases and J by 0 bases, leaving 12 bases between them. This CDR3 region has 13 residues. CDR1 SQVTM and CDR2 ANQGSEA come from the germline V gene. The CDR3 spells CSAHGDMNTEAFF. The DNA for the CDR3 is TGCAGCGCGCACGGGGACATGAACACTGAAGCTTTCTTT.

The CDR3 coding sequence is TGTGCCAGCTCACCATGGAGTGATGAGCAGTTCTTC. Protein product: CASSPWSDEQFF. V and J are TRBV18 and TRBJ2-1; D is ambiguous. The CDR3 covers 12 residues. Germline V gene data show CDR1 as KGHSH and CDR2 as LQKENI. The ends were cut back, 2 bases at V and 8 bases at J, with 7 bases in the middle.

The chain links TRBV5-4 to TRBJ1-2, with D possibly being TRBD1 (6 bases). CDR1 and CDR2 (germline): SGHNT, YYREEE (reference sequence). The CDR3 length is 14 residues. Trimming took off 2 bases at V and 2 bases at J, with 10 bases between the two ends. This chain's CDR3 is CASSFPGTNYGYTF. The DNA for the CDR3 is TGTGCCAGCAGCTTCCCCGGGACAAACTATGGCTACACCTTC.

The V gene is TRBV7-8, the J gene TRBJ1-5; TRBD1 might be the D (5 bases). The CDR3 runs to 14 residues. CDR1 and CDR2 from the germline V gene are SGHVS and FQNEAQ. V was cut by 8 bases and J by 1 base, with 12 bases left in between. The CDR3 DNA is TGTGCCAGCGCCGACAGTTACAGCAATCAGCCCCAGCATTTT. Translation: CASADSYSNQPQHF.

This chain links TRBV18 with TRBJ2-7, with 14 nucleotides matching TRBD2. The germline CDR1 and CDR2 sequences are KGHSH and LQKENI. There are 15 residues in the CDR3. V shed 4 bases, J shed 9 bases, and the junction held 8 bases outside the gene matches. CDR3 nucleotide sequence: TGTGCCAGCTCACTACTGGGACTAGCGGGAGAAGGGCAGTACTTC. Protein product: CASSLLGLAGEGQYF.

The J gene is TRBJ2-3, the V gene TRBV6-5; TRBD1 might be the D (5 bases). The CDR3 has 15 amino acids. Germline V lookup: CDR1 MNHEY, CDR2 SVGAGI. V was clipped by 2 bases and J by 1 base, with 10 bases between them. In nucleotides, the CDR3 is TGTGCCAGCAGTTACCTCCAGGGTCGCACAGATACGCAGTATTTT. It codes for CASSYLQGRTDTQYF.

The gene calls are TRBV2 and TRBJ2-6; D ambiguous. The CDR3 totals 16 residues. Between the trimmed V and J ends, which lost 4 bases and 0 bases, there was a span of 10 bases. Germline lookup yields CDR1 SNHLY and CDR2 FYNNEI. The CDR3 sequence is CASSVGFSSGANVLTF. The CDR3 nucleotides are TGTGCCAGCAGTGTGGGCTTTAGCTCTGGGGCCAACGTCCTGACTTTC.

This clone was seen only a few times. The chain carries TRBV6-1 and TRBJ2-7, with D hard to call. CDR1 and CDR2 from the germline V gene are MNHNS and SASEGT. Between the trimmed V and J ends, which lost 0 bases and 3 bases, there was a span of 9 bases. CDR3 length: 14 amino acids. This chain's CDR3 is CASSEAGRHYEQYF. The CDR3 nucleotides read TGTGCCAGCAGTGAAGCTGGCAGGCACTACGAGCAGTACTTC.

The J gene is TRBJ2-5, the V gene TRBV19, with TRBD1 matching over 7 bases. The germline gives CDR1 LNHDA, CDR2 SQIVND (reference sequence). The CDR3 contains 14 residues. The junction had 0 bases not matched to a gene; V was cut back by 0 bases and J by 2 bases. CDR3 DNA sequence: TGTGCCAGTAGTATAGAGGACAGGCAAGAGACCCAGTACTTC. Translating it yields CASSIEDRQETQYF.

The rearrangement joins TRBV7-3 to TRBJ2-7, with a tentative D call TRBD1 (6 bases). This CDR3 is 16 amino acids long. Germline V gene sequence: CDR1 SGHTA, CDR2 FQGTGA. V shed 5 bases and J shed 6 bases, with 23 bases lying between them. The CDR3 here is CASSPGRDTPRSEQYF. CDR3 DNA sequence: TGTGCCAGCAGCCCAGGCCGGGACACTCCTCGGAGCGAGCAGTACTTC. Complete variable domain (other parts from reference TRBV7-3 and TRBJ2-7): GAGVSQTPSNKVTEKGKYVELRCDPISGHTALYWYRQSLGQGPEFLIYFQGTGAADDSGLPNDRFFAVRPEGSVSTLKIQRTERGDSAVYLCASSPGRDTPRSEQYFGPGTRLTVT.

The V and J genes are TRBV5-1 and TRBJ2-1; 9 positions agree with TRBD2. The CDR3 contains 17 residues. Germline CDR1 is SGHRS and CDR2 is YFSETQ. Germline trimming cut 3 bases from V and 9 bases from J; bases unmatched to any gene: 16. The CDR3 sequence is CASSWGSGGRAGSEQFF. CDR3 in DNA: TGCGCCAGCAGCTGGGGTAGCGGCGGGAGGGCCGGGAGTGAGCAGTTCTTC.